Listed here are 20 T cell receptor beta chains from one sample, sequenced in a study of long-term antiretroviral therapy in people with HIV. The assay used was immunoSEQ (version v3.0), run at survey level. Method: immunoSEQ multiplex PCR; TCRdb's copy keeps in-frame clones and lacks some. This table has about 18,000 clones, 78% appearing once. The starting material was unsorted PBMCs, obtained 0.3 years after starting antiretroviral therapy. These receptors were obtained from a woman in her forties or fifties with HIV.

In this sample, this clone turned up once. The chain uses TRBV5-5 and TRBJ1-2; 7 positions agree with TRBD1. The V segment lost 2 bases and the J segment 3 bases; nucleotides outside the gene matches: 4. Germline V gives CDR1 SGHKS, CDR2 YYEKEE (reference sequence). The CDR3 totals 14 residues. CDR3 sequence: CASSLNQGDYGYTF. CDR3 in DNA: TGTGCCAGCAGCTTAAACCAGGGGGACTATGGCTACACCTTC.

This sequence joins TRBV5-1 and TRBJ2-3, with D possibly matching TRBD1 (6 bases). CDR3 length: 14 residues. V lost 4 bases and J 6 bases, leaving 15 bases between the germline ends. Germline values: CDR1 SGHRS, CDR2 YFSETQ. The DNA for the CDR3 is TGCGCCAGCAGCCCGACCGACAGGATCGATACGCAGTATTTT. Protein: CASSPTDRIDTQYF. Drawing the rest from reference TRBV5-1 and TRBJ2-3, the complete variable domain is KAGVTQTPRYLIKTRGQQVTLSCSPISGHRSVSWYQQTPGQGLQFLFEYFSETQRNKGNFPGRFSGRQFSNSRSEMNVSTLELGDSALYLCASSPTDRIDTQYFGPGTRLTVL.

CDR3 in amino acids: CAWVRQGNEKLFF. The CDR3 DNA reads as TGTGCCTGGGTTCGACAGGGGAATGAAAAACTGTTTTTT. The J gene is TRBJ1-4, the V gene TRBV30, with TRBD1 matching over 8 bases. The V and J ends lost 5 bases and 5 bases, in that order; junction bases with no gene match: 4. Germline V gene lookup returns CDR1 GTSNPN and CDR2 SVGIG (reference sequence). This CDR3 is 13 amino acids long. The full variable domain, rest sourced from reference TRBV30 and TRBJ1-4, is SQTIHQWPATLVQPVGSPLSLECTVEGTSNPNLYWYRQAAGRGLQLLFYSVGIGQISSEVPQNLSASRPQDRQFILSSKKLLLSDSGFYLCAWVRQGNEKLFFGSGTQLSVL.

This chain uses TRBV4-1 with TRBJ2-3, with 9 bases fitting TRBD2. This CDR3 is 17 amino acids long. Germline V gene sequence: CDR1 MGHRA, CDR2 YSYEKL. Trimming took 0 bases from V and 5 from J; bases not matched to a gene: 9. As DNA, the CDR3 is TGCGCCAGCAGCCAAGATGGAGGCGGGGGGGCGCGAGATACGCAGTATTTT. Protein sequence: CASSQDGGGGARDTQYF.

CDR3 DNA: TGTGCCAGCAGTTACGGGACAAGAACCTACGAGCAGTACTTC. Protein: CASSYGTRTYEQYF. V usage is TRBV6-5 and J usage is TRBJ2-7; TRBD1 might be the D (6 bases). Germline V CDR1 and CDR2: MNHEY, SVGAGI. The CDR3 is 14 residues long. V shed 2 bases and J shed 2 bases, with 10 bases lying between them.

The chain uses TRBV11-2 and TRBJ2-1; TRBD2 agrees at 15 bases. CDR3 length equals 18 residues. Trimming took 3 bases from V and 3 from J; bases not matched to a gene: 6. Germline-derived CDR1 and CDR2 are SGHAT and FQNNGV. The CDR3 loop is CASSFRTSGGGIYNEQFF. The CDR3 nucleotides read TGTGCCAGCAGCTTTCGGACTAGCGGGGGGGGGATCTACAATGAGCAGTTCTTC.

The chain links TRBV30 to TRBJ2-5; the D is unclear. Germline loops: CDR1 GTSNPN, CDR2 SVGIG (reference sequence). The CDR3 has 11 residues. V was shortened by 3 bases and J by 5 bases, with 7 bases between the two germline ends. The DNA for the CDR3 is TGTGCCTGGAGAAGGGTGGAGACCCAGTACTTC. It specifies CAWRRVETQYF.

This chain joins TRBV5-1 and TRBJ2-6, with D unclear. The CDR3 is made up of 13 amino acids. V was cut by 3 bases and J by 2 bases, with 3 bases left in between. The V gene's germline CDR1 is SGHRS and CDR2 YFSETQ. This chain's CDR3 is CASSSTGANVLTF. The CDR3 nucleotides are TGCGCCAGCAGCTCAACTGGGGCCAACGTCCTGACTTTC.

The rearrangement joins TRBV4-1 to TRBJ1-3, with D unresolved. The V and J ends lost 4 bases and 0 bases respectively, with 16 bases between them. Germline V gives CDR1 MGHRA, CDR2 YSYEKL. There are 17 residues in the CDR3. In nucleotides, the CDR3 is TGCGCCAGCAGCCTCCGAGCCCAAATGGCCTCTGGAAACACCATATATTTT. Its translation is CASSLRAQMASGNTIYF.

This sequence joins TRBV11-2 and TRBJ1-1; the D is unclear. The V end lost 0 bases, the J end lost 10 bases, and 9 bases lay between the germline ends. The CDR3 has 12 amino acids. Germline values: CDR1 SGHAT, CDR2 FQNNGV. The CDR3 reads CASSLDREVAFF. The CDR3 DNA reads TGTGCCAGCAGCTTAGATCGTGAGGTAGCTTTCTTT.

The sample holds a few counts of this clone. The chain carries TRBV4-2 and TRBJ2-1, with D tentatively TRBD2 (5 bases). Trimming removed 5 bases from V and 3 bases from J, with 14 bases in between. CDR1 is LGHNA and CDR2 is YNFKEQ in the germline V gene. The CDR3 loop spans 15 amino acids. The CDR3 DNA reads TGTGCCAGCAGCACTATTCCCCGGGACTACAATGAGCAGTTCTTC. It yields the protein CASSTIPRDYNEQFF.

This clone was seen a few times. CDR3 protein: CASSIPSVVTGSSYNSPLHF. The CDR3 DNA reads TGTGCCAGTTCGATACCTTCGGTGGTGACAGGGAGCTCCTATAATTCACCCCTCCACTTT. The rearrangement links TRBV19 to TRBJ1-6; 7 bases match TRBD1. This CDR3 has 20 amino acids. J gave up 0 bases and V 8 bases, and 19 bases lay outside the gene matches. Looked up from germline, CDR1 is LNHDA and CDR2 is SQIVND (reference sequence).

The chain employs TRBV9 and TRBJ2-7, with 8 nucleotides matching TRBD1. Germline assignment: CDR1 SGDLS and CDR2 YYNGEE. J was trimmed by 5 bases and V by 4 bases; bases with no gene match: 8. The CDR3 is 14 residues long. The CDR3 is CASSFRTGLDEQYV. In DNA form, the CDR3 reads TGTGCCAGCAGCTTTAGGACAGGGCTGGACGAGCAGTACGTC.

As DNA, the CDR3 is TGCAGCGTTGAAGATCGAGAGGCAGCACCTTACAATGAGCAGTTCTTC. Translation gives CSVEDREAAPYNEQFF. The chain has TRBV29-1 and TRBJ2-1, with no clear D. This CDR3 contains 16 residues. The germline gives CDR1 SQVTM, CDR2 ANQGSEA. Trimming stripped 0 bases from V and 4 bases from J, with 16 bases between.

V usage is TRBV6-1 and J usage is TRBJ1-1; weak D call: TRBD1 (6 bases). V lost 3 bases and J lost 1, with 12 bases in between. The germline V gene has CDR1 MNHNS and CDR2 SASEGT. This CDR3 is built from 15 residues. The CDR3 reads CASSELRTANTEAFF. The CDR3, as DNA: TGTGCCAGCAGTGAGCTGCGGACAGCGAACACTGAAGCTTTCTTT.

The V gene is TRBV7-9, the J gene TRBJ1-2, with 8 bases that match TRBD1. The V gene end was trimmed by 5 bases and the J gene end by 4 bases; junction bases not matched to a gene: 3. Germline CDR1 reads SEHNR; CDR2 reads FQNEAQ (reference sequence). The CDR3 is 13 amino acids. In nucleotides, the CDR3 is TGTGCCAGCAGCAAACAGGGGGGCTATGGCTACACCTTC. As protein: CASSKQGGYGYTF.

This rearrangement joins TRBV13 to TRBJ2-1; 13 nucleotides match TRBD2. The CDR3 is 15 amino acids. CDR1 and CDR2 from the germline V gene are PRHDT and FYEKMQ (reference sequence). J was trimmed by 10 bases and V by 2 bases; bases with no gene match: 5. The CDR3 spells CASSLMTSGGKEQFF. In DNA form, the CDR3 reads TGTGCCAGCAGCTTAATGACTAGCGGGGGGAAGGAGCAGTTCTTC.

This chain joins TRBV7-2 and TRBJ2-3, with 11 positions matching TRBD2. Trimming at V came to 5 bases and at J to 5 bases, leaving 3 bases not matched to a gene. Germline-derived CDR1 and CDR2 are SGHTA and FQGNSA. This CDR3 region has 14 residues. CDR3 sequence (DNA): TGTGCCAGCAGCCCTAGCGGGGGGCAAGATACGCAGTATTTT. Translating gives CASSPSGGQDTQYF. The variable domain in full, completed from reference TRBV7-2 and TRBJ2-3, reads GAGVSQSPSNKVTEKGKDVELRCDPISGHTALYWYRQSLGQGLEFLIYFQGNSAPDKSGLPSDRFSAERTGGSVSTLTIQRTQQEDSAVYLCASSPSGGQDTQYFGPGTRLTVL.

This clone was seen a single time. This chain joins TRBV7-6 and TRBJ2-3, with D hard to call. This CDR3 comprises 13 residues. Trimming stripped 1 base from V and 5 bases from J, with 7 bases between. Per the germline V gene, CDR1 is SGHVS and CDR2 is FNYEAQ. The chain's CDR3 is CASSLVLEDTQYF. The CDR3 DNA follows: TGTGCCAGCAGCTTAGTTCTGGAAGATACGCAGTATTTT.

The chain uses TRBV6-1 and TRBJ2-3, with D perhaps matching TRBD1 or TRBD2 (6 bases each). The CDR3 has 15 amino acids. Trimming cost V 2 bases and J 5 bases, with 14 bases left between them. Per the germline V gene, CDR1 is MNHNS and CDR2 is SASEGT. CDR3 protein: CASSEHGGRGDTQYF. Written as DNA, the CDR3 is TGTGCCAGCAGTGAACATGGGGGGCGCGGAGATACGCAGTATTTT.